Below, 30 T cell receptor beta chains from the same sample are listed, as sequenced in a study of T cell repertoires in cytomegalovirus infection. These receptors' antigens are unknown. TCRdb reprocessed the reads via MiXCR and lists one record per CDR3 protein. The data contain about 890,000 distinct CDR3 sequences, under 40% of them singletons. The sequences come from cultured CD8+ T cells from PBMCs, collected from culture after CMV antigen stimulation. These receptors originate from a human donor in good health (CMV status not recorded). Some clones in this sample may be carry-over from other donors' samples.

A few counts support this clonotype. The rearrangement joins TRBV27 to TRBJ2-7; D possibly corresponds to TRBD1 (5 bases). Germline V gives CDR1 MNHEY, CDR2 SMNVEV (reference sequence). There are 15 residues in the CDR3. Trimming cost V 6 bases and J 4 bases, with 19 bases left between them. CDR3 region: CASRFDSTFNYEQYF. As DNA, the CDR3 is TGTGCCAGCAGATTTGACAGCACCTTTAATTACGAGCAGTACTTC.

The rearrangement links TRBV7-9 to TRBJ2-3, with TRBD1 matching 7 bases. Unmatched junction bases numbered 5, after V lost 4 bases and J lost 7 bases. The CDR3 contains 13 residues. Germline CDR1 is SEHNR and CDR2 is FQNEAQ (reference sequence). The CDR3 DNA reads as TGTGCCAGCAGCTCTTACAGGGGTAATACGCAGTATTTT. It codes for CASSSYRGNTQYF.

The genes are TRBV14 and TRBJ2-5, with no clear D. Germline values: CDR1 SGHDN, CDR2 FVKESK. Trimming left V 6 bases short and J 5 bases short, with 10 bases between. The CDR3 is 12 amino acids. The CDR3 DNA sequence: TGTGCCAGCAGTCGGTTGTCGGAGACCCAGTACTTC. Translating it yields CASSRLSETQYF.

V usage is TRBV6-5 and J usage is TRBJ2-1; weak D call: TRBD2 (5 bases). Germline values: CDR1 MNHEY, CDR2 SVGAGI. CDR3 length: 18 amino acids. Trimming took off 0 bases at V and 3 bases at J, with 18 bases between the two ends. CDR3 protein: CASSYSNYGDWNYNEQFF. Written as DNA, the CDR3 is TGTGCCAGCAGTTACTCGAATTACGGGGATTGGAACTACAATGAGCAGTTCTTC.

This clonotype was picked up a small number of times. The chain has TRBV4-1 and TRBJ2-5, with 11 bases lining up with TRBD2. The CDR3 is 15 residues long. V dropped 3 bases and J dropped 4; count of bases not matched to a gene: 4. Germline CDR1 reads MGHRA; CDR2 reads YSYEKL. The CDR3 nucleotides read TGCGCCAGCAGCCATTTAGCGGGGGGGCCAGAGACCCAGTACTTC. It codes for CASSHLAGGPETQYF.

This chain links TRBV6-6 with TRBJ2-3; the D gene is possibly TRBD1 (6 bases). V gave up 6 bases and J gave up 6 bases, with 22 bases separating them. CDR1 is MNHNY, CDR2 SVGAGI, per germline (reference sequence). This CDR3 contains 16 residues. The CDR3: CASSLSMQGLLDTQYF. DNA of the CDR3: TGTGCCAGCAGCCTCAGTATGCAGGGGTTATTGGATACGCAGTATTTT.

The sample holds many counts of this clonotype. CDR3 sequence (DNA): TGTGCCAGCAGTCCCACCTCGTTGAGGGGGAGCTCCTACGAGCAGTACGTC. Its translation: CASSPTSLRGSSYEQYV. The rearrangement links TRBV6-5 to TRBJ2-7; weak D call: TRBD1 (6 bases). Trimming took 5 bases from V and 0 from J, leaving 20 bases between them. The CDR3 is 17 residues long. Germline CDR1 is MNHEY and CDR2 is SVGAGI.

The genes are TRBV6-6 and TRBJ1-1, with D maybe TRBD1 (6 bases). There are 17 residues in the CDR3. Germline values: CDR1 MNHNY, CDR2 SVGAGI (reference sequence). V shed 5 bases and J shed 2 bases, with 21 bases lying between them. The CDR3 is CASSDRDNVGGNTEAFF. DNA for the CDR3: TGTGCCAGCAGTGACCGCGACAACGTGGGGGGCAACACTGAAGCTTTCTTT.

The rearrangement joins TRBV19 to TRBJ2-3, with D tentatively TRBD2 (6 bases). Germline V lookup: CDR1 LNHDA, CDR2 SQIVND (reference sequence). Deletions cut 3 bases from V and 0 bases from J, with 16 bases between. The CDR3 is 17 amino acids. The chain's CDR3 is CASSIGGVRTSTDTQYF. The DNA for the CDR3 is TGTGCCAGTAGTATCGGGGGAGTAAGGACTAGCACAGATACGCAGTATTTT. Based on the CDR3 plus reference TRBV19 and TRBJ2-3, the full variable domain is DGGITQSPKYLFRKEGQNVTLSCEQNLNHDAMYWYRQDPGQGLRLIYYSQIVNDFQKGDIAEGYSVSREKKESFPLTVTSAQKNPTAFYLCASSIGGVRTSTDTQYFGPGTRLTVL.

Here the CDR3 DNA reads TGTGCCAGCAGTTTATCCCCTTCCACTCTTCGGGGAAACACCATATATTTT. Protein: CASSLSPSTLRGNTIYF. The chain employs TRBV27 and TRBJ1-3, with D hard to call. Germline V gene data show CDR1 as MNHEY and CDR2 as SMNVEV (reference sequence). This CDR3 region has 17 residues. Trimming took off 0 bases at V and 4 bases at J, with 16 bases between the two ends.

This CDR3 is CASSRTQGSEQEQFF. For the CDR3, the DNA is TGTGCCAGCAGCCGTACCCAGGGGAGTGAGCAGGAGCAGTTCTTC. J is TRBJ2-1 and V is TRBV14; TRBD1 is a possible D gene (6 bases). V lost 4 bases to trimming and J lost 10 bases, with 20 bases between them. This CDR3 has 15 residues. Looked up from germline, CDR1 is SGHDN and CDR2 is FVKESK.

This chain connects TRBV6-5 to TRBJ1-1; 12 bases map to TRBD1. Per germline, CDR1 MNHEY and CDR2 SVGAGI. The CDR3 has 16 amino acids. V shed 5 bases and J 3 bases; nucleotides not matched to a gene: 7. The CDR3 sequence: CASSRDRGRRDTEAFF. Written as DNA, the CDR3 is TGTGCCAGCAGTCGGGACAGGGGGCGCCGAGACACTGAAGCTTTCTTT.

This clonotype was found a few times. The V gene is TRBV19, the J gene TRBJ2-2; D is unclear. The length of the CDR3 is 14 residues. Trimming took 3 bases from V and 2 from J, leaving 7 bases between them. The germline V gene encodes CDR1 LNHDA and CDR2 SQIVND (reference sequence). Here the CDR3 DNA reads TGTGCCAGTAGTATTTTTAGAAACACCGGGGAGCTGTTTTTT. It translates to CASSIFRNTGELFF.

The V call is TRBV3-1, the J call TRBJ1-2; D is unresolved. The CDR3 extends over 16 amino acids. The germline gives CDR1 LGHDT, CDR2 YNNKEL (reference sequence). Trimming removed 4 bases at V and 5 bases at J, with 20 bases between. CDR3 in amino acids: CASSRAPGYEEYGYTF. DNA for the CDR3: TGTGCCAGCAGCCGCGCCCCGGGATATGAGGAATATGGCTACACCTTC.

A few counts support this clonotype. The chain couples TRBV7-3 to TRBJ1-1; D possibly corresponds to TRBD1 (5 bases). Germline-derived CDR1 and CDR2 are SGHTA and FQGTGA. This CDR3 is 12 amino acids long. Between the trimmed V and J ends, which lost 5 bases and 3 bases, there was a span of 7 bases. This CDR3 is CASSPGHTEAFF. For the CDR3, the DNA is TGTGCCAGCAGCCCGGGACACACTGAAGCTTTCTTT.

The gene calls are TRBV29-1 and TRBJ2-3; D is perhaps TRBD1 or TRBD2 (5 bases each). The length of the CDR3 is 14 residues. Trimming left V 4 bases short and J 0 bases short, with 11 bases between. Germline CDR1 SQVTM, CDR2 ANQGSEA. The CDR3 DNA is TGCAGCGTTGCAGGGACCCCTAGCACAGATACGCAGTATTTT. It encodes CSVAGTPSTDTQYF.

This rearrangement joins TRBV5-6 to TRBJ1-1; possibly TRBD1 for D (5 bases). CDR3 size: 16 residues. Per germline, CDR1 SGHDT and CDR2 YYEEEE. The ends were cut back, 0 bases at V and 1 base at J, with 13 bases in the middle. CDR3 region: CASSLGGGIPNTEAFF. For the CDR3, the DNA is TGTGCCAGCAGCTTGGGGGGGGGGATTCCGAACACTGAAGCTTTCTTT.

This clonotype was counted only a few times. V is TRBV10-3 and J is TRBJ2-7, with D uncertain. Germline loops: CDR1 ENHRY, CDR2 SYGVKD. The CDR3 covers 16 residues. Trimming removed 0 bases from V and 3 bases from J, with 15 bases in between. CDR3: CAISESTVGLHYEQYV. CDR3 in DNA: TGTGCCATCAGTGAGTCCACAGTCGGGCTCCACTACGAGCAGTACGTC.

This clonotype was counted at least ten times. J is TRBJ2-7 and V is TRBV7-6, with 12 bases aligning to TRBD1. The CDR3 loop spans 15 amino acids. V dropped 5 bases and J dropped 4; count of bases not matched to a gene: 6. CDR1 and CDR2 (germline): SGHVS, FNYEAQ. CDR3 sequence reads: CASSQRGQGAYEQYF. In DNA form, the CDR3 reads TGTGCCAGCAGCCAAAGGGGACAGGGGGCTTACGAGCAGTACTTC.

This clonotype was seen ten or more times. The chain couples TRBV6-5 to TRBJ1-6; 12 bases agree with TRBD1. The trim removed 2 bases at V and 7 bases at J, leaving 6 bases unmatched. This CDR3 is 17 amino acids long. Germline V lookup: CDR1 MNHEY, CDR2 SVGAGI. CDR3 in DNA: TGTGCCAGCAGTTACAGGGGACAGGGGGCTCGGAATTCACCCCTCCACTTT. Protein: CASSYRGQGARNSPLHF.

There are a few counts of this clonotype. The V gene is TRBV6-1, the J gene TRBJ1-1; D uncertain. The CDR3 is made up of 13 amino acids. Trimming shortened V by 7 bases and J by 3 bases, and 12 bases separated the two germline ends. Germline V CDR1 and CDR2: MNHNS, SASEGT. For the CDR3, the DNA is TGTGCCAGCACCCTACCCGAAGACACTGAAGCTTTCTTT. Translating gives CASTLPEDTEAFF.

This clonotype was seen many times. The genes are TRBV6-5 and TRBJ2-1; no reliable D call. The CDR3 is made up of 13 amino acids. The V gene's germline CDR1 is MNHEY and CDR2 SVGAGI. Trimming took off 4 bases at V and 3 bases at J, with 7 bases between the two ends. This CDR3 reads CASSLQVYNEQFF. The CDR3 DNA reads as TGTGCCAGCAGTTTGCAGGTCTACAATGAGCAGTTCTTC.

A word on this clonotype: Being one base from a much bigger clone, this may be a read error. This chain connects TRBV7-2 to TRBJ2-7; 8 nucleotides agree with TRBD1. The CDR3 extends over 15 amino acids. Germline V gene data show CDR1 as SGHTA and CDR2 as FQGNSA. The CDR3 protein is CVSSLDFQGANEQYF. The CDR3 DNA reads as TGTGTCAGCAGCTTAGACTTTCAGGGGGCCAACGAGCAGTACTTC. The full variable domain, rest sourced from reference TRBV7-2 and TRBJ2-7, is GAGVSQSPSNKVTEKGKDVELRCDPISGHTALYWYRQSLGQGLEFLIYFQGNSAPDKSGLPSDRFSAERTGGSVSTLTIQRTQQEDSAVYLCVSSLDFQGANEQYFGPGTRLTVT.

The rearrangement links TRBV19 to TRBJ2-1; TRBD1 matches 8 bases. V shed 3 bases, J shed 2 bases, and the junction held 3 bases outside the gene matches. The CDR3 has 15 residues. Looked up from germline, CDR1 is LNHDA and CDR2 is SQIVND (reference sequence). In nucleotides, the CDR3 is TGTGCCAGTAGTATGGCGGGACAGGCCTACAATGAGCAGTTCTTC. Encoded protein: CASSMAGQAYNEQFF.

The chain uses TRBV20-1 and TRBJ2-7; D is perhaps TRBD2 (5 bases). Looked up from germline, CDR1 is DFQATT and CDR2 is SNEGSKA (reference sequence). The ends were cut back, 6 bases at V and 0 bases at J, with 12 bases in the middle. This CDR3 comprises 13 residues. Here the CDR3 DNA reads TGCAGTGCCTATCCGGGGTCCTCCTACGAGCAGTACGTC. It is translated as CSAYPGSSYEQYV.

This clonotype was counted ten times or more. The J gene is TRBJ2-3, the V gene TRBV7-9, with no clear D. The CDR3 has 16 residues. The V end lost 5 bases, the J end lost 1 base, and 16 bases lay between the germline ends. CDR1 is SEHNR and CDR2 is FQNEAQ in the germline V gene (reference sequence). The CDR3 loop reads CASSDKRGQRTDTQYF. Here the CDR3 DNA reads TGTGCCAGCAGCGATAAAAGAGGTCAGCGCACAGATACGCAGTATTTT. Drawing the rest from reference TRBV7-9 and TRBJ2-3, the complete variable domain is DTGVSQNPRHKITKRGQNVTFRCDPISEHNRLYWYRQTLGQGPEFLTYFQNEAQLEKSRLLSDRFSAERPKGSFSTLEIQRTEQGDSAMYLCASSDKRGQRTDTQYFGPGTRLTVL.

The chain employs TRBV2 and TRBJ2-7, with 8 bases that match TRBD1. Unmatched junction bases numbered 10, after V lost 7 bases and J lost 5 bases. From germline, CDR1 is SNHLY and CDR2 FYNNEI. This CDR3 spans 14 amino acids. In DNA, the CDR3 is TGTGCCAGCATAAGGACAGGGAGGCTTCACGAGCAGTACGTC. Translation gives CASIRTGRLHEQYV.

In its sample, this clonotype was seen a few times. The chain joins TRBV19 to TRBJ1-4, with TRBD1 matching 7 bases. Germline CDR1 is LNHDA and CDR2 is SQIVND (reference sequence). Unmatched junction bases numbered 11, after V lost 11 bases and J lost 8 bases. The CDR3 has 13 residues. The CDR3 spells CASVGGGIEKLFF. CDR3 sequence (DNA): TGTGCCTCCGTGGGAGGGGGCATAGAAAAACTGTTTTTT.

The chain has TRBV7-6 and TRBJ1-1, with D perhaps matching TRBD1 (5 bases). The V gene lost 2 bases and the J gene lost 11 bases, with 12 bases spanning the gap. Germline V gene lookup returns CDR1 SGHVS and CDR2 FNYEAQ. CDR3 length equals 12 residues. The CDR3 DNA follows: TGTGCCAGCAGCTTACAGGGACTCCGGGCTTTCTTT. Translating gives CASSLQGLRAFF.

The chain is built from TRBV6-5 and TRBJ2-5; 10 bases match TRBD2. This CDR3 spans 15 amino acids. CDR1 is MNHEY, CDR2 SVGAGI, per germline. V gave up 2 bases and J gave up 9 bases; unmatched junction bases: 9. CDR3 sequence: CASSYKASGRTPQYF. CDR3 nucleotide sequence: TGTGCCAGCAGTTACAAGGCTAGCGGGAGAACTCCCCAGTACTTC.